A single sample is the source of the 5 T cell receptor beta chains below, sequenced in a study of T-cell reconstitution after alpha-beta-depleted transplantation in children (dated by TCRdb to the mid-2010s). Library generation was performed with PCR. The reads were generated on an Illumina HiSeq 2500. TCR library preparation used molecular barcoding, with unique molecular identifiers applied to normalize quantification of the TCRbeta repertoire. TCRdb applied fastp at Q25 and MiXCR to the public reads, then kept only in-frame beta chains. A single entry per CDR3 protein holds the most common genes and DNA from its merged rows. This sample comprises more than 450,000 distinct CDR3 sequences, around 17% of them detected only once. The top ten clones comprise over 3% of the sample. The input for sequencing was PBMCs from the stem cell graft donor, taken from the stem cell graft. All receptors derive from a human donor who donated a stem cell graft to a child with acute lymphoblastic leukemia.

The chain is built from TRBV29-1 and TRBJ1-4; D is uncertain. Germline-derived CDR1 and CDR2 are SQVTM and ANQGSEA. There are 14 residues in the CDR3. V lost 4 bases, J lost 2 bases, and 11 bases lay in between. CDR3 DNA: TGCAGCGTTGGTAGTACATCGACTAATGAAAAACTGTTTTTT. Its translation: CSVGSTSTNEKLFF.

V is TRBV7-9 and J is TRBJ2-7; the match to TRBD1 covers 11 bases. The CDR3 has 15 amino acids. In germline, CDR1 is SEHNR, CDR2 FQNEAQ (reference sequence). The V segment lost 4 bases and the J segment 8 bases; nucleotides outside the gene matches: 10. The CDR3 region is CASSSTGTGGFQQYF. As DNA, the CDR3 is TGTGCCAGCAGCTCGACCGGGACAGGGGGGTTTCAGCAGTACTTC.

This clonotype was observed a handful of times. The chain joins TRBV11-1 to TRBJ1-5, with TRBD1 matching over 9 bases. In germline, CDR1 is SGHAT, CDR2 FQDESV (reference sequence). The V gene end was trimmed by 5 bases and the J gene end by 2 bases; junction bases not matched to a gene: 16. The CDR3 covers 19 residues. This CDR3 reads CASSAAFRDRAKGNQPQHF. CDR3 in DNA: TGTGCCAGCAGCGCAGCTTTCCGGGACAGGGCCAAGGGCAATCAGCCCCAGCATTTT.

This clonotype appeared many times. The chain carries TRBV18 and TRBJ1-1; D is unresolved. The CDR3 sequence is 13 residues long. V lost 1 base and J 3 bases, leaving 6 bases between the germline ends. Per germline, CDR1 KGHSH and CDR2 LQKENI. CDR3 bases: TGTGCCAGCTCACCACGGTGGGACACTGAAGCTTTCTTT. Its protein is CASSPRWDTEAFF.

This clonotype was recorded a few times. CDR3 loop: CASSPGTPEETQYF. The CDR3 nucleotides are TGTGCCAGCAGTCCCGGGACTCCCGAAGAGACCCAGTACTTC. The rearrangement uses TRBV12-3 or TRBV12-4 and TRBJ2-5; D may be TRBD2 (6 bases). This CDR3 is 14 amino acids long. The V and J ends lost 5 bases and 3 bases respectively, with 13 bases between them.